Listed here are 9 T cell receptor beta chains from one sample, sequenced in a study of Ad26.COV2.S vaccination and SARS-CoV-2 variants. Regarding treatment: 15 to 20 received Ad26.COV2.S at low or high dose, single or two shots; several received placebo; per-sample allocation not given. Sampling was done on day 63 after the first vaccine or placebo injection. The table came from immunoSEQ multiplex PCR; TCRdb's copy has only in-frame clones and leaves some out. The sample lists about 500,000 clones; about 88% were seen once. Source: peripheral blood, taken in a trial of Ad26.COV2.S vaccine versus placebo. Every receptor here comes from a person between 18 and 59 years old who received the Ad26.COV2.S COVID-19 vaccine or a placebo.

This chain joins TRBV7-3 and TRBJ2-2; 8 bases line up with TRBD2. Germline-derived CDR1 and CDR2 are SGHTA and FQGTGA. Losses at the gene ends were 5 bases for V and 3 bases for J; bases not matched to a gene: 17. This CDR3 is 19 amino acids long. CDR3 coding DNA: TGTGCCAGCAGCGCCTTGGGGGTAGCGGGGTCCTATTACACCGGGGAGCTGTTTTTT. It codes for CASSALGVAGSYYTGELFF.

The chain employs TRBV7-6 and TRBJ1-4; 12 bases fit TRBD1. V shed 1 base and J 7 bases; nucleotides not matched to a gene: 7. The CDR3 length is 17 residues. Germline CDR1 SGHVS, CDR2 FNYEAQ. The CDR3 sequence is CASSLGFGDRGLEKLFF. The CDR3 nucleotides read TGTGCCAGCAGCTTAGGTTTCGGGGACAGGGGGCTTGAAAAACTGTTTTTT.

This chain uses TRBV19 with TRBJ2-5, with 7 bases lining up with TRBD2. Losses at the gene ends were 0 bases for V and 4 bases for J; bases not matched to a gene: 11. Germline V gene data show CDR1 as LNHDA and CDR2 as SQIVND (reference sequence). This CDR3 has 17 residues. This chain's CDR3 is CASSIDLTTSFRETQYF. CDR3 in DNA: TGTGCCAGTAGTATAGATTTGACGACTAGCTTCCGAGAGACCCAGTACTTC.

This sequence joins TRBV27 and TRBJ1-2; D is uncertain. CDR1 is MNHEY and CDR2 is SMNVEV in the germline V gene (reference sequence). V shed 3 bases and J shed 6 bases, with 5 bases lying between them. The CDR3 is made up of 11 amino acids. Here the CDR3 reads CASSLENGYTF. In nucleotides, the CDR3 is TGTGCCAGCAGTTTGGAGAATGGCTACACCTTC.

This chain joins TRBV12-3 or TRBV12-4 and TRBJ2-1, with D hard to call. Trimming removed 10 bases at V and 5 bases at J, with 15 bases between. There are 13 residues in the CDR3. The CDR3 nucleotides read TGTGCCACGAGGCTAGTTCGGCACAATGAGCAGTTCTTC. The encoded protein is CATRLVRHNEQFF.

The CDR3 sequence is CASSPGLATEQFF. The CDR3 DNA follows: TGTGCCAGCAGTCCGGGACTAGCGACCGAGCAGTTCTTC. The chain joins TRBV6-5 to TRBJ2-1; 10 nucleotides align to TRBD2. This CDR3 region has 13 residues. Germline V gene sequence: CDR1 MNHEY, CDR2 SVGAGI. V shed 5 bases and J 10 bases; nucleotides not matched to a gene: 5.

The chain carries TRBV12-3 or TRBV12-4 and TRBJ2-3; possibly TRBD2 for D (5 bases). The ends were cut back, 5 bases at V and 9 bases at J, with 15 bases in the middle. The CDR3 is 13 residues long. CDR3 bases: TGTGCCAGCAGTCCTCGGTGGAGGTGGACGCAGTATTTT. Translated: CASSPRWRWTQYF.

This chain joins TRBV7-9 and TRBJ2-7; perhaps TRBD1 as D (6 bases). Germline V gives CDR1 SEHNR, CDR2 FQNEAQ (reference sequence). V shed 5 bases and J shed 4 bases, with 21 bases lying between them. CDR3 size: 16 residues. This chain's CDR3 is CASSPFPTGAGYEQYF. The CDR3 region has the DNA TGTGCCAGCAGCCCCTTCCCGACAGGCGCGGGTTACGAGCAGTACTTC.

This clone was observed a single time. V usage is TRBV7-3 and J usage is TRBJ2-1, with 8 nucleotides matching TRBD2. The CDR3 length is 15 residues. With 4 bases clipped from V and 10 bases from J, the junction kept 12 bases outside the gene matches. Germline V gene sequence: CDR1 SGHTA, CDR2 FQGTGA. The chain's CDR3 is CASSSTPGTSIEQFF. The CDR3 DNA follows: TGTGCCAGCAGCTCCACCCCGGGGACTAGTATAGAGCAGTTCTTC.